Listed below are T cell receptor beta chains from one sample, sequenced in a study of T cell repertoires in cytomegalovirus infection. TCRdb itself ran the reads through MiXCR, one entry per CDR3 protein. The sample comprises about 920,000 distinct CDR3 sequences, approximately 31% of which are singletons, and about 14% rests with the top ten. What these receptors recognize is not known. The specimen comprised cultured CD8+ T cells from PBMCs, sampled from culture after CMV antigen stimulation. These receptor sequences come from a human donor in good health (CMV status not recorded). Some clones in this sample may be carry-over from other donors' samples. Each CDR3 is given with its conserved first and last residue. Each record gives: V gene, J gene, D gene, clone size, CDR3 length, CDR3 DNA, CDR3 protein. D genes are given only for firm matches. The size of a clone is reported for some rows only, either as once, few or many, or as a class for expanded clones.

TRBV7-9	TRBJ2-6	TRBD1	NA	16	TGTGCCAGCAACTCCGGGACAGGGATTGGGGCCAACGTCCTGACTTTC	CASNSGTGIGANVLTF
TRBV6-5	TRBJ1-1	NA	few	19	TGTGCCAGCAGTTCTCGGTGGAGAGATCCGGGACGTACGGTCCCTGAAGCTTTCTTT	CASSSRWRDPGRTVPEAFF
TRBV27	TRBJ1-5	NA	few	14	TGTGCCAGCAGTTGGGGGGGTATCGGTCAGCCCCAGCATTTT	CASSWGGIGQPQHF
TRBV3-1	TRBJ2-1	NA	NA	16	TGTGCCAGCAGCCAAGATGGCGGGCCCGCCTACAATGAGCAGTTCTTC	CASSQDGGPAYNEQFF
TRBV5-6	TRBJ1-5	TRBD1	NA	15	TGTGTCAGCAGCCTGGGGGGACAGAGCAATCAGCCCCAGCATTTT	CVSSLGGQSNQPQHF
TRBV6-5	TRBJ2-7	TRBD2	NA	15	TGTGCCAGCAGTTACGGGGAGGGGCTTTCCTTCGAGCAGTACTTC	CASSYGEGLSFEQYF
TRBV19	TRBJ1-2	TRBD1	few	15	TGTGCCAGTAGACCCGCCGCCGGGACAGGCTATGGCTACACCTTC	CASRPAAGTGYGYTF
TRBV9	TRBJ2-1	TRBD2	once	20	TGTGCCAGCAGCCCCTCCGCGGGAGCGGGGCTACGCGGCGCCTACAATGAGCAGTTCTTC	CASSPSAGAGLRGAYNEQFF
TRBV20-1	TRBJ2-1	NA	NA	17	TGCAGTGCTAGGCCCCCCCTACAGGGAAACTGGGACAATGAGCAGTTCTTC	CSARPPLQGNWDNEQFF
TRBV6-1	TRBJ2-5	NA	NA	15	TGTGCCAGCAGTGAATATAAGGCAGCCCAAGAGACCCAGTACTTC	CASSEYKAAQETQYF
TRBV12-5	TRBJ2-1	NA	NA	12	TGTGCTAGTGGTTTAGATCCCTATGAGCAGTTCTTC	CASGLDPYEQFF
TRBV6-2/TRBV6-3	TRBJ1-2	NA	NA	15	TGTGCCAGCAGTTATTACCGGACAGTCCACTATGGCTACACCTTC	CASSYYRTVHYGYTF
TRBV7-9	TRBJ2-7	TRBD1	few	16	TGTGCCAGCAGCTCTCCACCAACAGGGGTCTCCTACGAGCAGTACTTC	CASSSPPTGVSYEQYF
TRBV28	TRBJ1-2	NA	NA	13	TGTGCCAGCAGTTTATATGTGGACCCTCCGGACACCTTC	CASSLYVDPPDTF
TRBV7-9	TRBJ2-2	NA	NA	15	TGTGCCAGCAGCCTACCTCGAGGGGTCGTAGCGGAGCTGTTTTTT	CASSLPRGVVAELFF
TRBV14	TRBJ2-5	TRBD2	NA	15	TGTGCCAGCAGCCAAGATCCAGCGGGGGCGGGGACCCAGTACTTC	CASSQDPAGAGTQYF
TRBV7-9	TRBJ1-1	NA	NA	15	TGTGCCAGCAGCTTACCTTCGACAGGGAACACTGAAGCTTTCTTT	CASSLPSTGNTEAFF
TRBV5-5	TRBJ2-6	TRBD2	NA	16	TGTGCCAGCAGCACGCCAGCGGGGACTGGGGCCAACGTCCTGACTTTC	CASSTPAGTGANVLTF
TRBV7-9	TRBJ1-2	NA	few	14	TGTGCCAGCAGCTCCACCGGGACAAGTTATGGCTACACCTTC	CASSSTGTSYGYTF
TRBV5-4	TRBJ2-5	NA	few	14	TGTGCCAGCAGCCCCCTGGGGGCCCAAGAGACCCAGTACTTC	CASSPLGAQETQYF
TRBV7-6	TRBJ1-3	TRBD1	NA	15	TGTGCCAGCAGCGACAGGGGGCGAGGAGGAAACACCATATATTTT	CASSDRGRGGNTIYF
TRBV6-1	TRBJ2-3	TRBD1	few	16	TGTGCCAGCAGTATGGGACAGGGTGATTCCACAGATACGCAGTATTTT	CASSMGQGDSTDTQYF
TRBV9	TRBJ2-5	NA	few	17	TGTGCCAGCAGCCCCCCTATTCGCGGGGGCCTCCAAGAGACCCAGTACTTC	CASSPPIRGGLQETQYF
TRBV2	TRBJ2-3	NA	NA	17	TGTGCCAGCAGTGAAAAAGGGGGGGCCTCGTATCTGGATACGCAGTATTTT	CASSEKGGASYLDTQYF
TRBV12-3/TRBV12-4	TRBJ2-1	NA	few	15	TGTGCCAGCAGCGAAACAGGATCCTTCTACAATGAGCAGTTCTTC	CASSETGSFYNEQFF
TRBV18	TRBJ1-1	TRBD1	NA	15	TGTGCCAGCTCACCATCGGGACAGGGTGGCACTGAAGCTTTCTTT	CASSPSGQGGTEAFF
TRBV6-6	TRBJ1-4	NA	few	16	TGTGCCAGCAGTTACAGTAGGGTGGCAGCTAATGAAAAACTGTTTTTT	CASSYSRVAANEKLFF
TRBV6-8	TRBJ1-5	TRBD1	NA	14	TGTGCCAGCAGCTTCGGACAGGGAATACAGCCCCAGCATTTT	CASSFGQGIQPQHF
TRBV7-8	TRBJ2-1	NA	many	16	TGTGCCAGCAGGCCCCTAGAGGGAAGCTCCTACAATGAGCAGTTCTTC	CASRPLEGSSYNEQFF
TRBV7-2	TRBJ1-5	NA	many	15	TGTGCCAGCAGCTCCGGACAGAATAGCAATCAGCCCCAGCATTTT	CASSSGQNSNQPQHF
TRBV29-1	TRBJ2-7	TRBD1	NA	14	TGCAGCGAGCTACAGGGGGCGCAGACCTACGAGCAGTACTTC	CSELQGAQTYEQYF
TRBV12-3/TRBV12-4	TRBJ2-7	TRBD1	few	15	TGTGCCAGCACGCTTTCCGGGACAGCGTTGTACGAGCAGTACTTC	CASTLSGTALYEQYF
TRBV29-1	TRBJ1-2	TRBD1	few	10	TGCAGCGTTGAGGCTGACAGGGACACCTTC	CSVEADRDTF
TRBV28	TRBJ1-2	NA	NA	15	TGTGCCAGCAGTTTGCCCTCCCAGTGGTATTATGGCTACACCTTC	CASSLPSQWYYGYTF
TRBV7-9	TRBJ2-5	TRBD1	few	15	TGTGCCAGCAGCTCCTTTGACAGGGGACCCGAGACCCAGTACTTC	CASSSFDRGPETQYF
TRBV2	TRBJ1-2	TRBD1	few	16	TGTGCCAGCAGTGAAGGGCGACAGGGGGCAACCTATGGCTACACCTTC	CASSEGRQGATYGYTF
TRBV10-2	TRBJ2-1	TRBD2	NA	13	TGCGCCAGCCTCGGGGATAGCGGGGACGAGCAGTTCTTC	CASLGDSGDEQFF
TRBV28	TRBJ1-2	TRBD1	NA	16	TGTGCCAGCAGTCCACGGAACAGGGGCCCACCATGGGGCTACACCTTC	CASSPRNRGPPWGYTF
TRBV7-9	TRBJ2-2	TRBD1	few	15	TGTGCCAGCAGCTCCGACAGGGCGGTCACCGGGGAGCTGTTTTTT	CASSSDRAVTGELFF
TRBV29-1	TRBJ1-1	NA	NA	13	TGCAGCGTTGAAGTCGGACAGACCACTGAAGCTTTCTTT	CSVEVGQTTEAFF
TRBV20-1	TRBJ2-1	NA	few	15	TGCAGTGCCCGCCTTCGGGGGAGCTCCTACAATGAGCAGTTCTTC	CSARLRGSSYNEQFF
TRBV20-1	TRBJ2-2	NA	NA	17	TGCAGTGCTAGAGATGTCTCATTAAGTTTGAACACCGGGGAGCTGTTTTTT	CSARDVSLSLNTGELFF
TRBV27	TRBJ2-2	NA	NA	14	TGTGCCAGCAGTTTAACCCGGGACACCGGGGAGCTGTTTTTT	CASSLTRDTGELFF
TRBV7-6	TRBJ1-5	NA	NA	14	TGTGCCAGCAGCCCCTGGAGGGGGGATCAGCCCCAGCATTTT	CASSPWRGDQPQHF
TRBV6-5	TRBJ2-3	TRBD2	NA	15	TGTGCCAGCAGCCACTCCCGGGGGGGCCCCGATACGCAGTATTTT	CASSHSRGGPDTQYF
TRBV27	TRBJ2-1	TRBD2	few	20	TGTGCCAGCAGTTTATTTAGTCTAGCGGGGGGGCAATCGTCCTACAATGAGCAGTTCTTC	CASSLFSLAGGQSSYNEQFF
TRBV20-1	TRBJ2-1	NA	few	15	TGCAGTGCTAGAGATAGGGGCCAGCTACCCAATGAGCAGTTCTTC	CSARDRGQLPNEQFF